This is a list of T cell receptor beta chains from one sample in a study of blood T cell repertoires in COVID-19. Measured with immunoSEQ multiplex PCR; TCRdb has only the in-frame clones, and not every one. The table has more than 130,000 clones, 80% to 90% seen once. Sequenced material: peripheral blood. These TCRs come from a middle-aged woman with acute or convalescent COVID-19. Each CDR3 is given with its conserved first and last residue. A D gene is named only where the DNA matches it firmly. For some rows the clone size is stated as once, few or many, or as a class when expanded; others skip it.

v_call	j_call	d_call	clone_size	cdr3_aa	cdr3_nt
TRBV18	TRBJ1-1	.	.	CASSPGGARTEAFF	TGTGCCAGCTCACCAGGGGGGGCCCGGACTGAAGCTTTCTTT
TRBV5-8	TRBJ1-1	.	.	CASSLKRSGNTEAFF	TGTGCCAGCAGCTTGAAGAGGTCCGGGAACACTGAAGCTTTCTTT
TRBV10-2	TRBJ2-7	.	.	CASSPDGTTHYEQYF	TGCGCCAGCAGTCCTGATGGAACTACACACTACGAGCAGTACTTC
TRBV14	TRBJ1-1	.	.	CASSQLSRGGTEAFF	TGTGCCAGCAGCCAATTGTCCCGCGGTGGCACTGAAGCTTTCTTT
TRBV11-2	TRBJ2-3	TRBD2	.	CASSLGTSGRGADTQYF	TGTGCCAGCAGCTTAGGGACTAGCGGGAGGGGGGCAGATACGCAGTATTTT
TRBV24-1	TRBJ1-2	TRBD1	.	CATGKVEGAYGYTF	TGTGCCACCGGGAAGGTGGAGGGGGCTTATGGCTACACCTTC
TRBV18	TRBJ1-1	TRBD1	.	CASSPSFTGGNTEAFF	TGTGCCAGCTCACCATCCTTTACAGGGGGAAACACTGAAGCTTTCTTT
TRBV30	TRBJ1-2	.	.	CAWNRPYGYTF	TGTGCCTGGAACAGGCCCTATGGCTACACCTTC
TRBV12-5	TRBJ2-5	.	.	CASGLGTSGTQYF	TGTGCTAGTGGTTTGGGAACCTCGGGGACCCAGTACTTC
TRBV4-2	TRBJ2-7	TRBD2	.	CASSQLADYEQYF	TGTGCCAGCAGCCAACTAGCGGACTACGAGCAGTACTTC
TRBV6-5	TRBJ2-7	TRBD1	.	CASSYRTGNYEQYF	TGTGCCAGCAGTTATAGGACAGGGAACTACGAGCAGTACTTC
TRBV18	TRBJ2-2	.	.	CASSPPNGKGTGELFF	TGTGCCAGCTCACCACCGAACGGGAAAGGTACCGGGGAGCTGTTTTTT
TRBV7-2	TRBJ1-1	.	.	CASSSSGVGTEAFF	TGTGCCAGCAGCTCGAGCGGGGTCGGCACTGAAGCTTTCTTT
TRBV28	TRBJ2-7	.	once	CASSPFSYEQYF	TGTGCCAGCAGCCCGTTCTCCTACGAGCAGTACTTC
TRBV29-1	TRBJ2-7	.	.	CSVIRGLGYEQYF	TGCAGCGTTATAAGGGGATTAGGCTACGAGCAGTACTTC
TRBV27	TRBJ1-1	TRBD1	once	CASSPSTGHTEAFF	TGTGCCAGCAGCCCCTCGACAGGGCACACTGAAGCTTTCTTT
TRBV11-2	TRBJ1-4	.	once	CASSFSRAANEKLFF	TGTGCCAGCAGCTTTTCCAGGGCCGCTAATGAAAAGCTGTTTTTT
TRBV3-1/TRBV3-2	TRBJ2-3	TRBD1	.	CASSHPSPGGTQYF	TGTGCCAGCAGCCATCCTAGCCCAGGGGGTACGCAGTATTTT
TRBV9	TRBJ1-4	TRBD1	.	CASSPRQGSGEKLFF	TGTGCCAGCAGCCCAAGACAGGGATCAGGTGAAAAACTGTTTTTT
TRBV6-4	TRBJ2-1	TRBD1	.	CASSDWDRTPYNEQFF	TGTGCCAGCAGTGACTGGGACAGGACTCCTTACAATGAGCAGTTCTTC
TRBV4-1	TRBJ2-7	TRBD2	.	CASSQDPGTTIVEQYF	TGCGCCAGCAGCCAAGATCCAGGGACTACGATTGTAGAGCAGTACTTC
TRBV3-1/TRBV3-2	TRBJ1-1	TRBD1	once	CASSLSGQGSTEAFF	TGTGCCAGCAGCCTTTCGGGACAGGGATCCACTGAAGCTTTCTTT
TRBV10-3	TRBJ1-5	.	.	CAISESLVGASGNQPQHF	TGTGCCATCAGTGAGAGTTTGGTGGGCGCTTCGGGCAATCAGCCCCAGCATTTT
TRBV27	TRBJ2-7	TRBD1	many	CASRFQTGRSYEQYF	TGTGCCAGCAGATTCCAGACAGGGCGTTCCTACGAGCAGTACTTC
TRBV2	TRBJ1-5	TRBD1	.	CASAGTGIQPQHF	TGTGCCAGCGCCGGGACAGGGATTCAGCCCCAGCATTTT
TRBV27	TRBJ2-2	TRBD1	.	CASSSGDRGYTGELFF	TGTGCCAGCAGTTCTGGAGACAGGGGGTACACCGGGGAGCTGTTTTTT
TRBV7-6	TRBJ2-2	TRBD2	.	CASSLGSGTSDATGELFF	TGTGCCAGCAGCTTAGGATCCGGGACTAGCGACGCCACCGGGGAGCTGTTTTTT
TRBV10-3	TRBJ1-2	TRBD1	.	CAISLRQGEGYTF	TGTGCCATCAGCTTGCGACAGGGCGAAGGCTACACCTTC
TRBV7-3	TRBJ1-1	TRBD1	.	CASSKGQGGATEAFF	TGTGCCAGCAGCAAGGGACAGGGAGGGGCCACTGAAGCTTTCTTT
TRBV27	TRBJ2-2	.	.	CASSIQVGTGELFF	TGTGCCAGCAGTATACAAGTCGGGACCGGGGAGCTGTTTTTT
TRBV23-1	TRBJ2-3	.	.	CASSQSSLGEGTDTQYF	TGCGCCAGCAGTCAATCGAGCCTGGGGGAGGGCACAGATACGCAGTATTTT
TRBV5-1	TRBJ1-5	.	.	CASSLLHRDQPQHF	TGCGCCAGCAGCTTGCTGCACAGGGATCAGCCCCAGCATTTT
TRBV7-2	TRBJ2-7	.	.	CASSLRLRGPYEQYF	TGTGCCAGCAGCTTAAGATTGCGGGGGCCCTACGAGCAGTACTTC
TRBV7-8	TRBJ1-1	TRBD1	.	CASSNPDRVGTEAFF	TGTGCCAGCAGCAACCCGGACAGGGTCGGCACTGAAGCTTTCTTT
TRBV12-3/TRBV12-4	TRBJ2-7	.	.	CASSWDKRYEQYF	TGTGCCAGCAGTTGGGACAAACGATACGAGCAGTACTTC
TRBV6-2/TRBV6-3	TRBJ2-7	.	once	CASSYAASLYEQYF	TGTGCCAGCAGTTACGCGGCTTCTCTCTACGAGCAGTACTTC
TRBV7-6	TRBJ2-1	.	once	CASSLIVGVTGRWNEQFF	TGTGCCAGCAGCTTAATAGTGGGGGTAACAGGGCGTTGGAATGAGCAGTTCTTC
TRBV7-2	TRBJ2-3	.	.	CASSSAAIGTTDTQYF	TGTGCCAGCAGCTCCGCGGCGATCGGAACTACAGATACGCAGTATTTT
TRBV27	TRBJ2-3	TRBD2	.	CATGLAGGDTQYF	TGTGCCACCGGACTAGCGGGGGGGGATACGCAGTATTTT
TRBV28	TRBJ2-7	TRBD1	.	CASTLIQGSVYEQYF	TGTGCCAGCACCTTGATACAGGGGTCCGTCTACGAGCAGTACTTC
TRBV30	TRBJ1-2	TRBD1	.	CASGQNYGYTF	TGTGCCTCGGGACAGAACTATGGCTACACCTTC
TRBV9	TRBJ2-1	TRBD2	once	CASSVGGGDAYNEQFF	TGTGCCAGCAGCGTTGGCGGGGGGGATGCCTACAATGAGCAGTTCTTC
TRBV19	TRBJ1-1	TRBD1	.	CASRDRGRTEAFF	TGTGCCAGTAGAGACAGGGGGCGAACTGAAGCTTTCTTT